These 19 T cell receptor beta chains came from one sample sequenced in a study of identical twins. A single record per CDR3 protein comes from TCRdb applying MiXCR to the 5' RACE reads. Among under 900,000 distinct CDR3 sequences listed, roughly an eighth were seen once. This sample also belongs to another study, concerning yellow fever vaccine responses in identical twins.

Sequencing was performed on PBMCs. Source of these receptors: a young woman in good health.

The J gene is TRBJ2-1, the V gene TRBV2; D is possibly TRBD2 (6 bases). This CDR3 is 15 amino acids long. Trimming shortened V by 4 bases and J by 0 bases, and 10 bases separated the two germline ends. The germline gives CDR1 SNHLY, CDR2 FYNNEI. The CDR3 here is CASSVAEISYNEQFF. CDR3 DNA sequence: TGTGCCAGCAGTGTAGCGGAAATCTCCTACAATGAGCAGTTCTTC.

As for this clonotype: A read error may be the cause here, since a much bigger clone is one base away. The chain joins TRBV5-1 to TRBJ2-1; possibly TRBD1 for D (5 bases). CDR3 length: 14 amino acids. The germline CDR1 and CDR2 sequences are SGHRS and YFSETQ. V was trimmed by 0 bases and J by 8 bases, leaving 12 bases between them. The CDR3 DNA follows: TGCGCCAGCAGCTTGGTGTCAGGGAAGGATGAGCAGTTCTTC. Protein: CASSLVSGKDEQFF.

This clonotype was observed a few times. The chain employs TRBV6-1 and TRBJ2-1; 14 bases are shared with TRBD2. V lost 8 bases to trimming and J lost 7 bases; unmatched junction nucleotides: 7. This CDR3 spans 15 amino acids. Germline V gene sequence: CDR1 MNHNS, CDR2 SASEGT. As DNA, the CDR3 is TGTGCCAGCTGGATCGGGACTAGCGGGAGAAATGAGCAGTTCTTC. As protein: CASWIGTSGRNEQFF.

This chain links TRBV6-5 with TRBJ2-6; D unclear. In germline, CDR1 is MNHEY, CDR2 SVGAGI. The CDR3 consists of 17 residues. Trimming stripped 0 bases from V and 0 bases from J, with 9 bases between. The CDR3, as DNA: TGTGCCAGCAGTTACTCGATACCGAGCTCTGGGGCCAACGTCCTGACTTTC. Translation gives CASSYSIPSSGANVLTF.

This clonotype occurred a few times. This sequence joins TRBV20-1 and TRBJ2-1; 13 nucleotides line up with TRBD2. CDR3 size: 13 residues. Unmatched junction bases numbered 2, after V lost 5 bases and J lost 7 bases. In germline, CDR1 is DFQATT, CDR2 SNEGSKA (reference sequence). CDR3 protein: CSAWTSGSNEQFF. For the CDR3, the DNA is TGCAGTGCTTGGACTAGCGGGAGTAATGAGCAGTTCTTC.

The CDR3: CAIRDGTTSYEQYF. The CDR3 DNA reads TGTGCCATCAGGGACGGGACGACCTCCTACGAGCAGTACTTC. V gene TRBV10-3 combines with J gene TRBJ2-7, with D perhaps TRBD1 or TRBD2 (5 bases each). V gave up 6 bases and J gave up 0 bases, with 12 bases separating them. This CDR3 has 14 amino acids. The germline V gene encodes CDR1 ENHRY and CDR2 SYGVKD.

This clonotype was detected only a few times. The chain uses TRBV10-1 and TRBJ1-1; 7 positions match TRBD1. This CDR3 region has 14 residues. Germline V gives CDR1 WNHNN, CDR2 SYGVQD (reference sequence). V was clipped by 3 bases and J by 7 bases; unmatched bases: 8. The CDR3 coding sequence is TGCGCCAGCAGTGACCCGGGACAGCCTTTTGAAGCTTTCTTT. This translates into CASSDPGQPFEAFF.

This sequence joins TRBV20-1 and TRBJ1-5; 7 bases map to TRBD1. Trimming took 3 bases from V and 4 from J; bases not matched to a gene: 6. Per the germline V gene, CDR1 is DFQATT and CDR2 is SNEGSKA (reference sequence). The CDR3 is 14 residues long. The CDR3 is CSASRRGGNQPQHF. CDR3 coding DNA: TGCAGTGCTAGCCGCAGGGGGGGGAATCAGCCCCAGCATTTT.

This clonotype was observed a few times. The rearrangement links TRBV10-3 to TRBJ2-1; D is possibly TRBD1 (6 bases). Germline CDR1 reads ENHRY; CDR2 reads SYGVKD. V lost 5 bases, J lost 6 bases, and 11 bases lay in between. The CDR3 is 13 amino acids. In DNA form, the CDR3 reads TGTGCCATCAGTCGTACAGGGCGCAATGAGCAGTTCTTC. Protein: CAISRTGRNEQFF.

This clonotype came up a few times. The chain recombines TRBV5-1 with TRBJ1-1, with D hard to call. Germline CDR1 and CDR2: SGHRS and YFSETQ. Trimming removed 4 bases at V and 6 bases at J, with 19 bases between. This CDR3 contains 15 residues. The CDR3 DNA follows: TGCGCCAGCAGCCCTGTGGTCACCCCGGGAGCTGAAGCTTTCTTT. This codes for CASSPVVTPGAEAFF.

This clonotype appeared a few times. CDR3 coding DNA: TGCAGTGCTACGGACGGTGGAAATAGCAATCAGCCCCAGCATTTT. It specifies CSATDGGNSNQPQHF. This rearrangement joins TRBV20-1 to TRBJ1-5, with D unclear. Trimming pared 4 bases from V and 0 bases from J, leaving 13 bases between. Germline V gene data show CDR1 as DFQATT and CDR2 as SNEGSKA (reference sequence). There are 15 residues in the CDR3.

The chain combines TRBV12-3 or TRBV12-4 with TRBJ2-4; TRBD2 might be the D (6 bases). With 6 bases removed from V and 1 base from J, the gap between germline ends came to 13 bases. CDR3 length: 15 amino acids. CDR3 coding DNA: TGTGCCAGCAGCAATCGTGGAGGGGCCAAAAACATTCAGTACTTC. Its protein is CASSNRGGAKNIQYF.

This clonotype was recorded a few times. The rearrangement joins TRBV7-9 to TRBJ2-7; 9 bases fit TRBD1. Germline CDR1 SEHNR, CDR2 FQNEAQ (reference sequence). Germline trimming cut 5 bases from V and 2 bases from J; bases unmatched to any gene: 4. The CDR3 extends over 14 amino acids. The CDR3 nucleotides are TGTGCCAGCAGCCCCGGGACAGGGCCCTACGAGCAGTACGTC. This sequence encodes CASSPGTGPYEQYV.

CDR3 bases: TGTGCCAGCGCCAAATCCGCCTACAAACTCAATGAGCAGTTCTTC. Translated, it gives CASAKSAYKLNEQFF. V is TRBV27 and J is TRBJ2-1; D gene unclear. The CDR3 consists of 15 residues. V dropped 8 bases and J dropped 6 bases, with 20 bases sitting between them. Germline assignment: CDR1 MNHEY and CDR2 SMNVEV (reference sequence).

The rearrangement uses TRBV6-1 and TRBJ2-7; D gene unclear. V was clipped by 2 bases and J by 0 bases, with 11 bases between them. Germline values: CDR1 MNHNS, CDR2 SASEGT. CDR3 length: 15 amino acids. CDR3 sequence (DNA): TGTGCCAGCAGTGAAAGTGTCAGTCGCTCCTACGAGCAGTACGTC. This codes for CASSESVSRSYEQYV.

This clonotype has a handful of counts. The chain has TRBV6-2 or TRBV6-3 and TRBJ1-1; no clear D gene. CDR1 and CDR2 (germline): MNHEY, SVGEGT. Trimming pared 2 bases from V and 7 bases from J, leaving 11 bases between. CDR3 size: 13 residues. CDR3 in DNA: TGTGCCAGCAGTTACGGCGGGTTCGGTGAAGCTTTCTTT. Translated: CASSYGGFGEAFF.

This clonotype was seen ten or more times. The chain joins TRBV12-3 or TRBV12-4 to TRBJ2-1; no reliable D call. This CDR3 is 11 amino acids long. Deletions cut 2 bases from V and 8 bases from J, with 4 bases between. Here the CDR3 reads CASSLMDEQFF. The CDR3 nucleotides read TGTGCCAGCAGTTTAATGGATGAGCAGTTCTTC.

This clonotype was observed a few times. The chain has TRBV6-5 and TRBJ2-2; 9 positions agree with TRBD2. After removal of 4 bases from V and 0 bases from J, the junction contained 3 bases not matched to a gene. The CDR3 is made up of 16 amino acids. The germline V gene encodes CDR1 MNHEY and CDR2 SVGAGI. The CDR3 here is CASSSGTSTNTGELFF. The CDR3 region has the DNA TGTGCCAGCAGTTCCGGGACTAGCACGAACACCGGGGAGCTGTTTTTT.

In this sample, this clonotype turned up many times. The CDR3 sequence: CASSQPLAGLAKNIQYF. The CDR3, as DNA: TGCGCCAGCAGCCAACCACTAGCGGGATTAGCCAAAAACATTCAGTACTTC. The chain recombines TRBV4-1 with TRBJ2-4, with 10 bases aligning to TRBD2. CDR1 and CDR2 (germline): MGHRA, YSYEKL. The CDR3 sequence is 17 residues long. The junction had 4 bases not matched to a gene; V was cut back by 2 bases and J by 0 bases.